Below, one TCR beta chain is given with its context. Germline CDR1 reads SNHLY; CDR2 reads FYNNEI. The CDR3 is 14 amino acids. Trimming took 4 bases from V and 2 from J, leaving 11 bases between them. In the authors' methods: How many nucleated cells were present was estimated from reference gene primer amplification. This table comes from immunoSEQ multiplex PCR, and its TCRdb copy is limited to in-frame clones, with some not included. Clonal size and the V and J genes are those of that table, whereas D and trimming came from the DNA. The sample comprises around 200,000 clones, roughly 85% of which are singletons, and 4.5% to 5% rests with the top ten. These data come from a study of blood T cell repertoires in COVID-19. Study-level information: COVID-19 samples, acute and convalescent, were from the United States, Italy and Spain. T cells, B-cell-depleted T cells, or PBMCs provided the cDNA or gDNA that served as material.

This receptor was taken from a woman at least 80 years old with acute or convalescent COVID-19. Material for sequencing was peripheral blood. The rearrangement uses TRBV2 and TRBJ1-1; D might be TRBD1 (5 bases). The CDR3 region has the DNA TGTGCCAGCAGTGCTTCCAGGGTAAACACTGAAGCTTTCTTT. Its translation is CASSASRVNTEAFF.